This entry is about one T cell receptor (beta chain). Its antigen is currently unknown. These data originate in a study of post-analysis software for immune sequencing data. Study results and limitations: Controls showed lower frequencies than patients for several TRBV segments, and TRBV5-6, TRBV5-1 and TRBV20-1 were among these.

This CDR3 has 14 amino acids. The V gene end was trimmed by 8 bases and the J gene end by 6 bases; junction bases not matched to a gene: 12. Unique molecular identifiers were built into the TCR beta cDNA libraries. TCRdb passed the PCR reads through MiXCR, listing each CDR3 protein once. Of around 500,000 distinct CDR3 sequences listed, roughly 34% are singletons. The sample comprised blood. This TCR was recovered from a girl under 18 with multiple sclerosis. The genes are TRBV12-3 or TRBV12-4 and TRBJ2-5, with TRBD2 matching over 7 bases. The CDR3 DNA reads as TGTGCCAGCCGAGGGAATGGGACTACTCAGACCCAGTACTTC. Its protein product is CASRGNGTTQTQYF.